Listed here are 3 T cell receptor beta chains from one sample, sequenced in a study of T cells in Graves' hyperthyroidism and ophthalmopathy. Template material for amplifying TCR beta CDR3 regions consisted of RNA transcripts. HTBI primers were used for first-round RT-PCR of the TCR CDR3. Using its own MiXCR run on the multiplex PCR reads, TCRdb lists one record per CDR3 protein. The sample holds more than 550,000 distinct CDR3 sequences; 15% to 20% are singletons and the top ten take roughly 15%. The sample taken for sequencing was blood. Receptor source: a man in his fifties or sixties with Graves' hyperthyroidism.

This clonotype turned up a few times. The chain uses TRBV5-1 and TRBJ2-7; D remains ambiguous. V shed 1 base and J shed 2 bases, with 7 bases lying between them. Per the germline V gene, CDR1 is SGHRS and CDR2 is YFSETQ. The CDR3 totals 13 residues. Written as DNA, the CDR3 is TGCGCCAGCAGCTTGCACAACCCCTACGAGCAGTACTTC. Encoded protein: CASSLHNPYEQYF.

Points on this clonotype: The junction departs from the called germline gene at one end, perhaps through a read error. This chain links TRBV28 with TRBJ2-5; no definite D call. The CDR3 runs 10 residues. Per the germline V gene, CDR1 is MDHEN and CDR2 is SYDVKM. The CDR3 region is CVSRQETQYF. CDR3 nucleotides: TGTGTCAGCAGGCAAGAGACCCAGTACTTC.

This clonotype came up a few times. The V call is TRBV4-3, the J call TRBJ1-5; D perhaps matches TRBD1 (5 bases). The CDR3 extends over 15 amino acids. CDR1 LGHNA and CDR2 YSLEER come from the germline V gene. V lost 0 bases, J lost 7 bases, and 13 bases lay in between. CDR3 region: CASSQDRGEGQPQHF. CDR3 coding DNA: TGCGCCAGCAGCCAAGATCGAGGGGAAGGGCAGCCCCAGCATTTT.